This entry describes one T cell receptor beta chain. Profiled with immunoSEQ multiplex PCR; TCRdb holds only in-frame clones, not every one. The sample records around 74,000 clones, around 92% being singletons. The data were taken from a study of OX40 agonist ivuxolimab in advanced cancers. V lost 10 bases and J 6 bases, leaving 13 bases between the germline ends. The CDR3 sequence is 12 residues long. Germline V gives CDR1 MDHEN, CDR2 SYDVKM. Sequencing used CD4+ or CD8+ T cells sorted from blood, obtained in a trial of the OX40 agonist ivuxolimab. This rearrangement joins TRBV28 to TRBJ1-5, with D tentatively TRBD1 (5 bases). The sequence was collected from an adult with an advanced solid tumor such as melanoma, head and neck, liver or kidney cancer. CDR3 region: CAIRQGGQPQHF. DNA for the CDR3: TGTGCCATACGGCAGGGAGGTCAGCCCCAGCATTTT.